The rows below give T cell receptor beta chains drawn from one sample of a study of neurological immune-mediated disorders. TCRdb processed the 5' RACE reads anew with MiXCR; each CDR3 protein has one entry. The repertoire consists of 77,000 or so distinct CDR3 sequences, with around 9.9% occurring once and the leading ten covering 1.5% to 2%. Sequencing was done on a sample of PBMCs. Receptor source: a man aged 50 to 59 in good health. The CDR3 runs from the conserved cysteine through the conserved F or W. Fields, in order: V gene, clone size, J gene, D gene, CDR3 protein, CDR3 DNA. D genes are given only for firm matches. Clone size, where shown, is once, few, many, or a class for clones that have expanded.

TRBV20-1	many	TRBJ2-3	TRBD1	CSALRRDRLTDTQYF	TGCAGTGCTTTACGACGGGACAGACTCACAGATACGCAGTATTTT
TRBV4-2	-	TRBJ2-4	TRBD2	CASSQGGTSGRAGNIQYF	TGTGCCAGCAGCCAAGGGGGGACTAGCGGGAGGGCCGGAAACATTCAGTACTTC
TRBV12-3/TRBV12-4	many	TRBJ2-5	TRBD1	CASSPQGTGAGETQYF	TGTGCCAGCAGTCCCCAGGGAACAGGGGCTGGGGAGACCCAGTACTTC
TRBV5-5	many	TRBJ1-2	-	CASSLVAIARLAPGNNYGYTF	TGTGCCAGCAGCTTGGTCGCTATAGCCCGGCTGGCCCCTGGGAATAACTATGGCTACACCTTC
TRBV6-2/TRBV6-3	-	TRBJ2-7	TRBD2	CASSLGLAGPYEQYF	TGTGCCAGCAGCCTCGGACTAGCGGGGCCCTACGAGCAGTACTTC
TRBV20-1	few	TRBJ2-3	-	CSARWGANTDTQYF	TGCAGTGCTAGGTGGGGGGCCAACACAGATACGCAGTATTTT
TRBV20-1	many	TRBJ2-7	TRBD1	CSLQGQSGEQYF	TGCAGCCTACAGGGACAGTCAGGCGAGCAGTACTTC
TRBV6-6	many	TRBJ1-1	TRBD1	CASSYSKDRGGTEAFF	TGTGCCAGCAGTTACTCGAAGGACAGGGGTGGCACTGAAGCTTTCTTT
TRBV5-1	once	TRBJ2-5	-	CASSSGSAGSETHYF	TGCGCCAGCAGCTCCGGGAGTGCCGGCTCCGAGACCCATTACTTC
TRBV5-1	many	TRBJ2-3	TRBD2	CASSFGGGADTQYF	TGCGCCAGCAGCTTTGGCGGGGGGGCAGATACGCAGTATTTT
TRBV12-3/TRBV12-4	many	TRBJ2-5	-	CASSFAAYQETQYF	TGTGCCAGCAGTTTCGCGGCCTACCAAGAGACCCAGTACTTC
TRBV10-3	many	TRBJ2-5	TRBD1	CATRQGPGETQYF	TGTGCCACCAGACAGGGCCCGGGAGAGACCCAGTACTTC
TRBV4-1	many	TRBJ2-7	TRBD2	CASSQDLTSGDVRAYEQYF	TGCGCCAGCAGCCAAGATCTTACTAGCGGGGATGTAAGGGCCTACGAGCAGTACTTC
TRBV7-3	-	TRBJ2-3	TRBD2	CASSRSGGGTDTQYF	TGTGCCAGCAGCCGTAGCGGGGGGGGCACAGATACGCAGTATTTT
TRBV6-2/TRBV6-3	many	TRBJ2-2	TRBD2	CASRHDFSSGSLGTGELFF	TGTGCCAGCAGGCATGACTTCTCTAGCGGGAGCTTGGGCACCGGGGAGCTGTTTTTT
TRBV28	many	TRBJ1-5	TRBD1	CASRTGQAGGQPQHF	TGTGCCAGCAGGACCGGACAGGCTGGGGGTCAGCCCCAGCATTTT
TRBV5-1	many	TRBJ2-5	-	CASSPLPGFQETQYF	TGCGCCAGCAGCCCGCTCCCTGGCTTCCAAGAGACCCAGTACTTC
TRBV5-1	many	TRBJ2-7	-	CASSFPGMYEQYF	TGCGCCAGCAGCTTCCCAGGAATGTACGAGCAGTACTTC
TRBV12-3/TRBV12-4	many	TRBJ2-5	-	CASSLWSKETQYF	TGTGCCAGCAGTTTGTGGAGCAAAGAGACCCAGTACTTC
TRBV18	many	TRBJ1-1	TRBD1	CASSRAGPGTANTEAFF	TGTGCCAGCTCACGCGCGGGACCCGGGACAGCGAACACTGAAGCTTTCTTT
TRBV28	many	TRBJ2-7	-	CASSPPSRGEYEQYF	TGTGCCAGCAGCCCCCCCAGCAGGGGGGAGTACGAGCAGTACTTC
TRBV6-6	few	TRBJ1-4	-	CASSPTVGEKLFF	TGTGCCAGCAGTCCAACGGTTGGGGAAAAACTGTTTTTT
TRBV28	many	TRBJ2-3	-	CASRGAWDTQYF	TGTGCCAGCAGGGGGGCTTGGGATACGCAGTATTTT
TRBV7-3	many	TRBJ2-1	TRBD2	CASSIRTRGDEQFF	TGTGCCAGCAGCATACGGACTAGGGGCGATGAGCAGTTCTTC
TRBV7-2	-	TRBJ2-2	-	CASSPGLNGELFF	TGTGCCAGCAGCCCCGGACTCAACGGGGAACTGTTTTTT
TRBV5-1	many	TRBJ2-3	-	CASSLTGSSRTDTQYF	TGCGCCAGCAGCTTGACGGGGAGTTCAAGGACAGATACGCAGTATTTT
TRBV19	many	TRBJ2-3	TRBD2	CASSHRFSGGADTQYF	TGTGCCAGTAGCCATCGGTTTAGCGGGGGCGCAGATACGCAGTATTTT
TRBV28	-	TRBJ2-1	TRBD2	CASSSSGGVRYNEQFF	TGTGCCAGCAGTTCTAGCGGGGGGGTTCGATACAATGAGCAGTTCTTC
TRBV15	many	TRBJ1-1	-	CATSRDSGVGNTEAFF	TGTGCCACCAGCAGAGACAGCGGCGTGGGGAACACTGAAGCTTTCTTT
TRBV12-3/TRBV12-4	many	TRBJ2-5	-	CASSTRDFQETQYF	TGTGCCAGCAGTACCCGGGACTTCCAAGAGACCCAGTACTTC
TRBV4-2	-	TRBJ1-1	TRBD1	CASSRTGAKEAFF	TGTGCCAGCAGCCGAACAGGGGCCAAAGAAGCTTTCTTT
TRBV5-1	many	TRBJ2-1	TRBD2	CASSLDYLAGGYNEQFF	TGCGCCAGCAGCTTGGATTATTTGGCGGGAGGGTACAATGAGCAGTTCTTC
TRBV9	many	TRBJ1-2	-	CASSERGSGDYGYTF	TGTGCCAGCAGCGAACGAGGGAGTGGGGACTATGGCTACACCTTC
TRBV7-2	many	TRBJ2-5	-	CASSLQGNIGTQYF	TGTGCCAGCAGCTTACAAGGAAATATAGGGACCCAGTACTTC
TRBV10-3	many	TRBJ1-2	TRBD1	CAISTTGPNYGYTF	TGTGCCATCAGTACGACAGGGCCTAACTATGGCTACACCTTC
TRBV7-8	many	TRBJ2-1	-	CASSLRDIYNEQFF	TGTGCCAGCAGCCTCCGGGACATCTACAATGAGCAGTTCTTC
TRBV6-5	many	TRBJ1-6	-	CASSSRTVDNSPLHF	TGTGCCAGCAGTTCCAGGACAGTCGATAATTCACCCCTCCACTTT
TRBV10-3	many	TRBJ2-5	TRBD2	CAISEASGRAAETQYF	TGTGCCATCAGTGAGGCTAGCGGGAGGGCCGCGGAGACCCAGTACTTC
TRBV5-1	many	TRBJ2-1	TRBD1	CASSRGTGDEQFF	TGCGCCAGCAGCCGAGGGACAGGGGACGAGCAGTTCTTC
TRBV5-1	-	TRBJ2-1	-	CASSFCRESDEQFF	TGCGCCAGCAGCTTCTGCAGGGAGTCCGATGAGCAGTTCTTC
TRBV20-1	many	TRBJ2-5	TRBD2	CSARTSGVKETQYF	TGCAGTGCTAGAACTAGCGGGGTTAAAGAGACCCAGTACTTC
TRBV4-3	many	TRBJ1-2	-	CASSQDLRGGYGYTF	TGCGCCAGCAGCCAAGATTTGAGGGGGGGGTATGGCTACACCTTC
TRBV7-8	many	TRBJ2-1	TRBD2	CASSFGLVSNEQFF	TGTGCCAGCAGCTTCGGACTAGTTAGCAATGAGCAGTTCTTC
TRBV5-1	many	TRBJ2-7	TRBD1	CASSLLTGGRPAEQYF	TGCGCCAGCAGCTTATTAACAGGGGGCCGGCCTGCCGAGCAGTACTTC
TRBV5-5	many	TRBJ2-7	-	CASSIPQGRREQYF	TGTGCCAGCAGCATACCTCAGGGAAGGCGGGAGCAGTACTTC
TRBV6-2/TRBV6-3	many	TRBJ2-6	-	CASRVSGANVLTF	TGTGCCAGCAGGGTCTCTGGGGCCAACGTCCTGACTTTC
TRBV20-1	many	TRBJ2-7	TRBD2	CSAGPLGLAGGSYEQYF	TGCAGTGCTGGCCCCCTGGGACTAGCGGGAGGGTCCTACGAGCAGTACTTC
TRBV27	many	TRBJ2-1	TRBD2	CASSQTSGRVSNEQFF	TGTGCCAGCAGTCAGACTAGCGGGAGAGTTAGTAATGAGCAGTTCTTC
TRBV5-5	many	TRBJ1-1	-	CASSTYNTEAFF	TGTGCCAGCAGCACTTATAACACTGAAGCTTTCTTT
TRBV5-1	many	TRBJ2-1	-	CASSLVAGRNEQFF	TGCGCCAGCAGCTTGGTGGCGGGACGAAATGAGCAGTTCTTC
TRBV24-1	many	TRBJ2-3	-	CATSDRVGTTDTQYF	TGTGCCACCAGTGATCGAGTAGGTACCACAGATACGCAGTATTTT
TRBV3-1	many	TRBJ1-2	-	CASSQDVGHGYTF	TGTGCCAGCAGCCAAGATGTGGGGCATGGCTACACCTTC
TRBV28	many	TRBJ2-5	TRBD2	CASSLFLTSGTQETQYF	TGTGCCAGCAGTTTATTCCTGACTAGCGGGACGCAAGAGACCCAGTACTTC
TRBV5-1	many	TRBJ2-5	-	CASSLVDGQETQYF	TGCGCCAGCAGCTTGGTGGACGGTCAAGAGACCCAGTACTTC